Listed below are T cell receptor beta chains from one sample, sequenced in a study of response to subunit inactivated influenza vaccine. One entry per CDR3 protein results from TCRdb running MiXCR on the RT-PCR reads. The sample holds 200,000 to 300,000 distinct CDR3 sequences, 9.5% to 15% seen once. The specimen was non-naive T cells sorted from PBMCs, collected approximately 15 days before vaccination. These receptors all stem from a man aged 50 to 59 who received an inactivated influenza vaccine. Each CDR3 is given with its conserved first and last residue. A D gene is named only where the DNA matches it firmly. Where a row states a size, it is once, few, many or the class of an expanded clone; other rows omit it.

>TRBV24-1|.|TRBJ1-5|.
TGTGCCACCAGTGGCGGGGATAGCAATCAGCCCCAGCATTTT
CATSGGDSNQPQHF
>TRBV6-2/TRBV6-3|.|TRBJ2-1|.
TGTGCCAGCAACCAATGGCAGAGCTACAATGAGCAGTTCTTC
CASNQWQSYNEQFF
>TRBV7-9|.|TRBJ1-2|few
TGTGCCAGCAGCTCACAGGGTATGGGCTACACCTTC
CASSSQGMGYTF
>TRBV4-3|.|TRBJ2-3|.
TGCGCCAGCAGCCAAGAACTAATTGATACGCAGTATTTT
CASSQELIDTQYF
>TRBV5-5|.|TRBJ1-5|many
TGTGCCAGCAGCTTTTTGGCAGCCCCAGAACAGCCCCAGCATTTT
CASSFLAAPEQPQHF
>TRBV20-1|.|TRBJ1-1|few
TGCAGTGCTAGAGGCCTAGCTACCCTCCGAGCTTTCTTT
CSARGLATLRAFF
>TRBV29-1|.|TRBJ2-1|many
TGCAGCGTTGAGAGGGCTCTCGGAGAGCAGTTCTTC
CSVERALGEQFF
>TRBV7-8|.|TRBJ2-3|.
TGTGCCAGCAGCCTAGGACAGCCCACAGATACGCAGTATTTT
CASSLGQPTDTQYF
>TRBV4-1|.|TRBJ1-1|.
TGCGCCAGCAGCCAAGTTTTCCCAGGGAACACTGAAGCTTTCTTT
CASSQVFPGNTEAFF
>TRBV12-3/TRBV12-4|.|TRBJ1-3|few
TGTGCCAGCAGGGACAGCGCCTCTGGAAACACCATATATTTT
CASRDSASGNTIYF
>TRBV19|TRBD1|TRBJ1-5|.
TGTGCCAGTAGTGTCCCAGGACAGGACAATCAGCCCCAGCATTTT
CASSVPGQDNQPQHF
>TRBV6-2/TRBV6-3|.|TRBJ2-7|.
TGTGCCAGCAGTTCCCATCGGGGGGCCTCCTACGAGCAGTACTTC
CASSSHRGASYEQYF
>TRBV5-5|.|TRBJ1-5|.
TGTGCCAGCAGCTTAGCGCTTCGTCAGCCCCAGCATTTT
CASSLALRQPQHF
>TRBV18|.|TRBJ1-2|few
TGTGCCAGCTCACCACAATCCACTTCAGACGGCTACACCTTC
CASSPQSTSDGYTF
>TRBV29-1|TRBD1|TRBJ2-2|.
TGCAGCGTTGAGAGGACAGGGTGGGTTGGGGAGCTGTTTTTT
CSVERTGWVGELFF
>TRBV4-3|.|TRBJ1-3|few
TGCGCCAGCAGCCAAGCAGGAACTGGAAACACCATATATTTT
CASSQAGTGNTIYF
>TRBV28|.|TRBJ2-4|few
TGTGCCAGCACCCCGACAGTTCAAAACATTCAGTACTTC
CASTPTVQNIQYF
>TRBV20-1|.|TRBJ2-6|many
TGCAGTGCTAGAGCCTGGGGGGACTCTGGGGCCAACGTCCTGACTTTC
CSARAWGDSGANVLTF
>TRBV27|.|TRBJ1-5|few
TGTGCCAGCAGTTGGACTAGCAATCAGCCCCAGCATTTT
CASSWTSNQPQHF
>TRBV15|.|TRBJ1-6|.
TGTGCCACCAGCAGAGAAATGGCCCGCGTTAATTCACCCCTCCACTTT
CATSREMARVNSPLHF
>TRBV5-5|.|TRBJ1-2|few
TGTGCCAGCAGCTCCGGGATAAACTATGGCTACACCTTC
CASSSGINYGYTF
>TRBV6-1|.|TRBJ1-2|.
TGTGCCAGCAGTCCACGAATGTCCAACTATGGCTACACCTTC
CASSPRMSNYGYTF
>TRBV5-5|.|TRBJ1-5|many
TGTGCCAGCAGCACAAATACAGGGTACGGTCAGCCCCAGCATTTT
CASSTNTGYGQPQHF
>TRBV1|.|TRBJ2-1|few
TGCACCAGCAGCCACAGGGGGCCGTGGAATGAGCAGTTCTTC
CTSSHRGPWNEQFF
>TRBV2|.|TRBJ2-5|.
TGTGCCAGCAGTGACTTGTTAACGGGACTCGTGGAAGAGACCCAGTACTTC
CASSDLLTGLVEETQYF